This T cell receptor beta chain was profiled in a study of T cells after yellow fever vaccination. Study in general: It was SMART-Seq v4 Ultra Low Input that prepared the fractions with low cell numbers. Findings and limits, study-wide: Most primary-vaccination clones reappeared after the booster (less than 98% CD4, around 88% CD8). Clonotypes found in both CD4 and CD8 compartments made up a small share.

UMIs were added to TCR cDNA along with a universal primer site when it was made by 5'RACE template switching. TCRdb processed the 5' RACE reads anew with MiXCR; each CDR3 protein has one entry. Of 140,000 to 150,000 distinct CDR3 sequences listed, 6.6% are singletons. The table lists this clonotype with many counts. The antigen remains undetermined. Germline CDR1 is DFQATT and CDR2 is SNEGSKA (reference sequence). Trimming cost V 3 bases and J 0 bases, with 12 bases left between them. The CDR3 has 14 amino acids. The chain recombines TRBV20-1 with TRBJ2-7, with D unclear. The sequencing used CD4+ T cells sorted from PBMCs, collected 10 days after the yellow fever booster vaccination. This clonotype originated in a young man who received the YFV17D yellow fever vaccine. The CDR3 bases are TGCAGTGCTAGCGGTACTCCCACCTCCTACGAGCAGTACTTC. This sequence encodes CSASGTPTSYEQYF.